This TCR beta chain emerged from a study of blood T cells in healthy people across ages. Looked up from germline, CDR1 is SGHTA and CDR2 is FQGNSA. CDR3 length: 13 amino acids. V gave up 0 bases and J gave up 9 bases, with 9 bases separating them. Combining a sample-barcoded 5' primer with a J-beta primer mix, a second PCR ran for roughly 7 to 11 cycles. One entry per CDR3 protein results from TCRdb running MiXCR on the 5' RACE reads. The sample lists nearly 800,000 distinct CDR3 sequences; about 25% were seen once. The sample also formed part of further work on T cells of mothers and their children.

This chain uses TRBV7-2 with TRBJ1-5; maybe TRBD1 (5 bases). Source material: blood. This TCR came from a boy aged 10-17 years in good health. This CDR3 is CASSLAQGWPQHF. DNA for the CDR3: TGTGCCAGCAGCTTAGCGCAGGGTTGGCCCCAGCATTTT.